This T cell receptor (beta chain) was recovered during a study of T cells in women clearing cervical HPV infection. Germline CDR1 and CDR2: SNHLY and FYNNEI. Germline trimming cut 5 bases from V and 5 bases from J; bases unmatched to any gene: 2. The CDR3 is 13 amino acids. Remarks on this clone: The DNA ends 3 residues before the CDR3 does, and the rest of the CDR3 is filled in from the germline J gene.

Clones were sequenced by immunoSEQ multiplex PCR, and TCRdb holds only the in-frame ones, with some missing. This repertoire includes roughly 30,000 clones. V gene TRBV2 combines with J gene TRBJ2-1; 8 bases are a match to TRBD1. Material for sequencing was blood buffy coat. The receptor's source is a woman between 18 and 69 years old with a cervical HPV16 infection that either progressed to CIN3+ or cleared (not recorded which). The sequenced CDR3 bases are TGTGCCAGCAGTCAGGACAGGGACAATGAG. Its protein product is CASSQDRDNE. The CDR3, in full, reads CASSQDRDNEQFF.